This T cell receptor (beta chain) was found in a study of radiation and T cells in renal cell carcinoma. About the study: Nephrectomy followed 15 Gy stereotactic body radiation by 4 weeks. Study-level findings and limits: No pretreatment tumor biopsies were available for baseline clonotypes.

For this clone: Its matching antigen is unknown. This sample includes further DNA sequences coding for the same CDR3.

Sequenced by immunoSEQ multiplex PCR; TCRdb stores in-frame clones only, minus some. Of approximately 110,000 clones in the sample, around 84% are singletons; the top ten hold less than 3.5%. Specified time point: baseline pretreatment blood. Treatment specified: 15 Gy SBRT to primary tumor, nephrectomy 4 weeks later. Clear cell pathology was present in this patient's renal cell carcinoma. J lost 7 bases, V lost 5 bases, and 5 bases had no gene match. CDR3 size: 13 residues. Germline V gene sequence: CDR1 SGHRS, CDR2 YFSETQ. Here the sequenced sample was blood, taken from a patient whose treatment included radiotherapy and nephrectomy. V gene TRBV5-1 combines with J gene TRBJ1-5; 8 bases agree with TRBD1. The receptor's source is a woman aged 60-75 years with renal cell carcinoma. The CDR3 here is CASSPGGEQPQHF. The CDR3 DNA reads TGCGCCAGCAGTCCAGGGGGCGAGCAGCCCCAGCATTTT. Together with reference TRBV5-1 and TRBJ1-5, the CDR3 gives the full variable domain: KAGVTQTPRYLIKTRGQQVTLSCSPISGHRSVSWYQQTPGQGLQFLFEYFSETQRNKGNFPGRFSGRQFSNSRSEMNVSTLELGDSALYLCASSPGGEQPQHFGDGTRLSIL.